A selection of T cell receptor beta chains follows, all from one sample in a study of OX40 agonist ivuxolimab in advanced cancers. Clones were sequenced by immunoSEQ multiplex PCR, and TCRdb holds only the in-frame ones, with some missing. Of tens of thousands of clones listed, around 85% are singletons. This specimen was CD4+ or CD8+ T cells sorted from blood, taken in a trial of the OX40 agonist ivuxolimab. Receptors were obtained from an adult with an advanced solid tumor such as melanoma, head and neck, liver or kidney cancer. Each CDR3 is given with its conserved first and last residue. A D gene is named only where the DNA matches it firmly. A row's size may be missing; if present it is once, few, many or a size class.

d_call j_call v_call clone_size cdr3_aa cdr3_nt
. TRBJ1-4 TRBV7-9 . CASSATDGATNEKLFF TGTGCCAGCAGCGCAACCGACGGTGCAACTAATGAAAAACTGTTTTTT
. TRBJ2-3 TRBV25-1 . CASSHLPGTDTQYF TGTGCCAGCAGTCACCTGCCGGGGACAGATACGCAGTATTTT
. TRBJ2-7 TRBV19 . CATRPGQGEQYF TGTGCCACCCGACCCGGTCAGGGCGAGCAGTACTTC
TRBD1 TRBJ2-7 TRBV6-5 . CASVNTGDSSYEQYF TGTGCCAGCGTAAATACAGGGGACAGCTCCTACGAGCAGTACTTC
TRBD1 TRBJ1-2 TRBV2 few CASRPGTASNYGYTF TGTGCCAGCAGGCCCGGGACAGCCTCAAACTATGGCTACACCTTC
. TRBJ2-5 TRBV7-7 . CASSLWGVETQYF TGTGCTAGCAGCTTATGGGGGGTAGAGACCCAGTACTTC
. TRBJ2-7 TRBV11-1 once CASSYGGGGYEQYF TGTGCCAGCAGTTACGGAGGGGGGGGCTACGAGCAGTACTTC
. TRBJ2-2 TRBV29-1 . CSVRDWTGELFF TGCAGCGTCCGGGACTGGACCGGGGAGCTGTTTTTT
TRBD1 TRBJ2-2 TRBV6-1 . CASSADRVNFGELFF TGTGCCAGCAGTGCCGACAGGGTCAACTTCGGGGAGCTGTTTTTT
. TRBJ2-5 TRBV7-9 few CASSLTGYQETQYF TGTGCCAGCAGCTTGACAGGATACCAAGAGACCCAGTACTTC
TRBD2 TRBJ2-1 TRBV7-6 . CASSQTSRSNNEQFF TGTGCCAGCAGCCAGACTAGCAGGAGTAACAATGAGCAGTTCTTC
TRBD1 TRBJ1-4 TRBV6-5 . CASSYIRTGHNEKLFF TGTGCCAGCAGTTACATTCGGACAGGGCACAATGAAAAACTGTTTTTT
. TRBJ2-7 TRBV11-2 . CASSLSGPNEQYF TGTGCCAGCAGCTTATCGGGGCCCAACGAGCAGTACTTC
TRBD2 TRBJ2-1 TRBV6-1 few CASSQTSGGADEQFF TGTGCCAGCAGCCAGACTAGCGGGGGGGCGGATGAGCAGTTCTTC
. TRBJ2-2 TRBV5-5 . CASSLSDGELFF TGTGCCAGCAGCTTGAGTGACGGGGAGCTGTTTTTT
. TRBJ2-1 TRBV29-1 . CSVEDESSYNEQFF TGCAGCGTTGAGGATGAGAGCTCCTACAATGAGCAGTTCTTC
TRBD1 TRBJ2-3 TRBV11-2 . CASSFLGGPDTQYF TGTGCCAGCAGCTTTCTAGGGGGCCCAGATACGCAGTATTTT
TRBD2 TRBJ2-2 TRBV4-2 . CASSGLADAGELFF TGTGCCAGCAGCGGACTAGCGGACGCCGGGGAGCTGTTTTTT
. TRBJ1-5 TRBV5-3 many CARSPNETSNQPQHF TGTGCCAGAAGCCCGAATGAGACGAGCAATCAGCCCCAGCATTTT
. TRBJ1-2 TRBV7-3 . CASSMGVGLLNYGYTF TGTGCCAGCAGTATGGGGGTAGGGTTGTTAAACTATGGCTACACCTTC
. TRBJ2-2 TRBV28 . CASRVLGTGELFF TGTGCCAGCAGAGTACTAGGGACCGGGGAGCTGTTTTTT
. TRBJ2-3 TRBV2 . CASSDRVRTSTDTQYF TGTGCCAGCAGTGATCGGGTCAGAACCAGCACAGATACGCAGTATTTT
. TRBJ2-7 TRBV7-9 . CASSLPLGHYEQYF TGTGCCAGCAGCTTACCTCTAGGGCACTACGAGCAGTACTTC
. TRBJ2-7 TRBV7-9 . CASSLAGRPYEQYF TGTGCCAGCAGCTTGGCGGGACGACCCTACGAGCAGTACTTC
. TRBJ2-3 TRBV2 medium-sized CASSERGLGTDTQYF TGTGCCAGCAGTGAGCGGGGGCTGGGCACAGATACGCAGTATTTT
TRBD2 TRBJ2-7 TRBV4-1 . CASSLRGSGGSYEQYF TGCGCCAGCAGCCTCCGGGGTAGCGGGGGCTCCTACGAGCAGTACTTC
TRBD1 TRBJ1-1 TRBV2 few CASRGTGETTEAFF TGTGCCAGCAGGGGGACAGGGGAGACCACTGAAGCTTTCTTT
TRBD1 TRBJ2-7 TRBV9 . CASSVEGGRSYEQYF TGTGCCAGCAGCGTAGAAGGGGGCCGGTCCTACGAGCAGTACTTC
. TRBJ1-4 TRBV7-9 . CASSLAQAGGEKLFF TGTGCCAGCAGCTTAGCGCAGGCAGGAGGGGAAAAACTGTTTTTT
TRBD1 TRBJ1-5 TRBV9 . CASSSTGGQPQHF TGTGCCAGCAGCTCGACAGGGGGACAGCCCCAGCATTTT
TRBD2 TRBJ2-7 TRBV2 few CASSHTSGGTYEQYF TGTGCCAGCAGCCACACTAGCGGGGGAACCTACGAGCAGTACTTC
TRBD2 TRBJ2-2 TRBV7-7 . CASSTGLAGVGELFF TGTGCCAGCAGCACGGGACTAGCGGGAGTCGGGGAGCTGTTTTTT
TRBD2 TRBJ2-5 TRBV18 once CASSPGLAGVQETQYF TGTGCCAGCTCACCGGGACTAGCGGGGGTACAAGAGACCCAGTACTTC
TRBD1 TRBJ1-2 TRBV11-1 . CASSPGTGRSYGYTF TGTGCCAGCAGCCCAGGGACAGGGCGAAGCTATGGCTACACCTTC
. TRBJ1-4 TRBV6-1 . CASSDETENEKLFF TGTGCCAGCAGTGATGAGACAGAAAATGAAAAACTGTTTTTT
. TRBJ2-3 TRBV14 . CASSQVTGSSTDTQYF TGTGCCAGCAGCCAAGTGACGGGGTCTAGCACAGATACGCAGTATTTT
. TRBJ2-6 TRBV6-4 . CASSEGSGANVLTF TGTGCCAGCAGTGAGGGTTCAGGGGCCAACGTCCTGACTTTC
. TRBJ1-2 TRBV5-6 . CASSLTEGTSNYGYTF TGTGCCAGCAGCTTGACGGAGGGCACCAGTAACTATGGCTACACCTTC
TRBD2 TRBJ2-1 TRBV4-1 . CASSHGLAGGTSYNEQFF TGCGCCAGCAGCCACGGACTAGCGGGGGGGACCTCCTACAATGAGCAGTTCTTC